Following are 18 T cell receptor beta chains from one sample sequenced in a study of T-cell memory formation after mild COVID-19 (dated by TCRdb to the early 2020s). Library preparation was by 5' RACE. Sequenced using an Illumina NovaSeq 6000. TCRdb reran the public reads through fastp at Q25 and MiXCR, keeping productive beta chains. For every CDR3 protein sequence, its rows merge into one entry that carries the most common genes and DNA. In this sample the table shows 300,000 to 350,000 distinct CDR3 sequences, roughly 21% of which occur a single time. The top ten constitute around 21% of the sample. The sequencing input was PBMCs or a T cell subset sorted from them (not recorded which). These receptors all stem from a man between 18 and 29 years old who had mild COVID-19 (a few samples of this study predate the infection). The sample titles of this study are shuffled in the database, so cell type and time point are left out; the donor was told from shared clones.

This clonotype turned up a few times. The chain has TRBV7-3 and TRBJ2-2, with 8 bases fitting TRBD2. The CDR3 is 13 amino acids. The trim removed 11 bases at V and 6 bases at J, leaving 8 bases unmatched. Germline values: CDR1 SGHTA, CDR2 FQGTGA. DNA of the CDR3: TGTGCCTCTACGGGGGGGCCTCCCGGGGAGCTGTTTTTT. The encoded protein is CASTGGPPGELFF.

The V call is TRBV24-1, the J call TRBJ1-2, with D maybe TRBD1 (5 bases). The CDR3 is 14 amino acids. V was trimmed by 3 bases and J by 1 base, leaving 8 bases between them. Germline V gene data show CDR1 as KGHDR and CDR2 as SFDVKD. The CDR3 bases are TGTGCCACCAGTGATGGGGCCTTTAACTATGGCTACACCTTC. Protein product: CATSDGAFNYGYTF.

This sequence joins TRBV6-5 and TRBJ2-3; D not resolved. The ends were cut back, 2 bases at V and 2 bases at J, with 8 bases in the middle. Germline V gene sequence: CDR1 MNHEY, CDR2 SVGAGI. The CDR3 loop spans 14 amino acids. The DNA of the CDR3 is TGTGCCAGCAGTTACGGCCTCTCCACAGATACGCAGTATTTT. This encodes CASSYGLSTDTQYF.

This clonotype showed up many times. The genes are TRBV3-1 and TRBJ1-5, with unresolved D. V was pared by 1 base and J by 4 bases, with 11 bases between. CDR1 is LGHDT, CDR2 YNNKEL, per germline (reference sequence). The CDR3 spans 15 residues. The CDR3 DNA reads as TGTGCCAGCAGCCAAGGGGCACAGATGAATCAGCCCCAGCATTTT. Translated, it gives CASSQGAQMNQPQHF.

On this clonotype: With a much larger clone just one base away, this may be a read error. The rearrangement links TRBV6-5 to TRBJ1-1, with D tentatively TRBD1 (5 bases). The CDR3 is 13 amino acids. V was clipped by 7 bases and J by 1 base, with 10 bases between them. The V gene's germline CDR1 is MNHEY and CDR2 SVGAGI. The CDR3 loop is CASTFGGNTEAFF. CDR3 DNA sequence: TGTGCCAGCACCTTCGGGGGGAACACTGAAGCTTTCTTT.

This clonotype has a handful of counts. V gene TRBV7-2 combines with J gene TRBJ1-1; no clear D gene. V dropped 8 bases and J dropped 5 bases, with 18 bases sitting between them. Germline CDR1 SGHTA, CDR2 FQGNSA. This CDR3 contains 14 residues. This chain's CDR3 is CASASGPGGTEAFF. DNA of the CDR3: TGTGCCAGCGCCTCCGGTCCCGGAGGAACTGAAGCTTTCTTT.

The chain joins TRBV3-1 to TRBJ2-7; 9 positions agree with TRBD2. V shed 0 bases, J shed 2 bases, and the junction held 2 bases outside the gene matches. The CDR3 runs 15 residues. Looked up from germline, CDR1 is LGHDT and CDR2 is YNNKEL (reference sequence). As DNA, the CDR3 is TGTGCCAGCAGCCAAGATGTAGCGGGGGCCTACGAGCAGTACTTC. Translating gives CASSQDVAGAYEQYF.

This clonotype was counted only a few times. V usage is TRBV7-9 and J usage is TRBJ2-5, with 9 bases lining up with TRBD1. There are 15 residues in the CDR3. The V gene end was trimmed by 5 bases and the J gene end by 4 bases; junction bases not matched to a gene: 8. Looked up from germline, CDR1 is SEHNR and CDR2 is FQNEAQ (reference sequence). In DNA form, the CDR3 reads TGTGCCAGCAGCCTCCCCGGGACAGGGTTAGAGACCCAGTACTTC. Protein sequence: CASSLPGTGLETQYF.

This clonotype was recorded a few times. The chain has TRBV19 and TRBJ1-2, with 7 bases that match TRBD1. Losses at the gene ends were 5 bases for V and 7 bases for J; bases not matched to a gene: 10. This CDR3 contains 14 residues. CDR1 and CDR2 from the germline V gene are LNHDA and SQIVND (reference sequence). CDR3 sequence (DNA): TGTGCCAGTAGTCCCACAGGGGAAGCTTTTGGCTACACCTTC. Protein: CASSPTGEAFGYTF.

This clonotype was counted between two and nine times. The chain couples TRBV7-8 to TRBJ2-5; D remains unclear. V dropped 4 bases and J dropped 5 bases, with 11 bases sitting between them. The CDR3 has 13 amino acids. Germline V gene data show CDR1 as SGHVS and CDR2 as FQNEAQ. The CDR3 bases are TGTGCCAGCAGCTCACTCCTGTTGGAGACCCAGTACTTC. Translated, it gives CASSSLLLETQYF. Variable domain in full (rest from reference TRBV7-8 and TRBJ2-5): GAGVSQSPRYKVAKRGQDVALRCDPISGHVSLFWYQQALGQGPEFLTYFQNEAQLDKSGLPSDRFFAERPEGSVSTLKIQRTQQEDSAVYLCASSSLLLETQYFGPGTRLLVL.

The V and J genes are TRBV24-1 and TRBJ1-5; D gene ambiguous. V gave up 5 bases and J gave up 1 base, with 5 bases separating them. CDR1 and CDR2 from the germline V gene are KGHDR and SFDVKD. The CDR3 consists of 13 residues. The chain's CDR3 is CATSGRSNQPQHF. In DNA, the CDR3 is TGTGCCACCAGTGGACGAAGCAATCAGCCCCAGCATTTT.

This chain uses TRBV5-1 with TRBJ2-2; a possible D gene is TRBD2 (5 bases). Trimming left V 2 bases short and J 3 bases short, with 11 bases between. Germline CDR1 is SGHRS and CDR2 is YFSETQ. The CDR3 covers 15 residues. The CDR3 loop reads CASSFSLGDTGELFF. The CDR3 DNA sequence: TGCGCCAGCAGCTTTTCCCTCGGGGACACCGGGGAGCTGTTTTTT. The whole variable domain, remainder taken from reference TRBV5-1 and TRBJ2-2, is KAGVTQTPRYLIKTRGQQVTLSCSPISGHRSVSWYQQTPGQGLQFLFEYFSETQRNKGNFPGRFSGRQFSNSRSEMNVSTLELGDSALYLCASSFSLGDTGELFFGEGSRLTVL.

The CDR3 reads CASSYRELTAFF. The CDR3 DNA reads as TGTGCCAGCAGCTACAGGGAGTTAACAGCTTTCTTT. The V gene is TRBV6-1, the J gene TRBJ1-1; a possible D gene is TRBD1 (6 bases). With 6 bases removed from V and 10 bases from J, the gap between germline ends came to 15 bases. Germline CDR1 reads MNHNS; CDR2 reads SASEGT. The CDR3 covers 12 residues.

This rearrangement joins TRBV1 to TRBJ1-1; the D segment call TRBD1 is taken from the table without a DNA check. TRBV1 corresponds to a pseudogene. The CDR3 runs 13 residues. The CDR3 DNA reads as TGCACCAGCAGCCGGACAGGGGGCACTGAAGCTTTCTTT. This codes for CTSSRTGGTEAFF.

This rearrangement joins TRBV4-1 to TRBJ1-1; D is unresolved. V gave up 0 bases and J gave up 4 bases, with 9 bases separating them. The CDR3 spans 14 residues. The germline gives CDR1 MGHRA, CDR2 YSYEKL. In DNA form, the CDR3 reads TGCGCCAGCAGCCAAGAAGCCAGGCCCACTGAAGCTTTCTTT. Its translation: CASSQEARPTEAFF.

The CDR3 here is CASSSITGQQFF. CDR3 DNA sequence: TGTGCCAGCAGTTCCATTACCGGACAGCAGTTCTTC. This chain joins TRBV6-5 and TRBJ2-1; D not certain. The CDR3 spans 12 residues. The germline V gene has CDR1 MNHEY and CDR2 SVGAGI. V was clipped by 4 bases and J by 11 bases, with 12 bases between them.

This rearrangement joins TRBV5-1 to TRBJ1-1; 8 positions match TRBD1. CDR1 is SGHRS, CDR2 YFSETQ, per germline. This CDR3 comprises 17 residues. Germline trimming cut 0 bases from V and 1 base from J; bases unmatched to any gene: 8. The CDR3 DNA reads as TGCGCCAGCAGCTTGGGGACAGGGAGTATAGGGAACACTGAAGCTTTCTTT. Translated, it gives CASSLGTGSIGNTEAFF.

This clonotype was counted a few times. A single base separates this from a much larger clone, so it may be a read error. The chain uses TRBV2 and TRBJ2-2; 10 nucleotides line up with TRBD1. V lost 4 bases and J lost 6; bases outside the gene matches: 2. CDR3 size: 14 residues. Germline CDR1 reads SNHLY; CDR2 reads FYNNEI. The CDR3 loop is CASSVGQGAGELFF. Here the CDR3 DNA reads TGTGCCAGCAGTGTCGGACAGGGGGCCGGGGAGCTGTTTTTT.